This T cell receptor beta chain was sequenced for a study of Ad26.COV2.S vaccination and SARS-CoV-2 variants. Study-level information: The study gave Ad26.COV2.S intramuscularly, once or twice 56 days apart. Study-level findings and limits: TCR breadth and depth estimates may have understated total T cell responses.

Repertoires were generated with immunoSEQ multiplex PCR, while TCRdb's copy carries only in-frame clones and drops some. Of a few hundred thousand clones in the sample, roughly 90% were seen once. Documented treatment: some 19 received Ad26.COV2.S at low or high dose, single or two shots; roughly 5 received placebo; per-sample allocation not given. At day 63 after the first vaccine or placebo injection, samples were drawn. Vaccination employed an Ad26 vector expressing the Wuhan-strain SARS-CoV-2 spike. CDR3 length: 14 residues. CDR1 is MNHEY, CDR2 SVGAGI, per germline. Trimming pared 6 bases from V and 3 bases from J, leaving 15 bases between. Notes on this clone: Its target is not known.

The sample was peripheral blood, taken in a trial of Ad26.COV2.S vaccine versus placebo. This sequence was found in a person aged 18-60 years who received the Ad26.COV2.S COVID-19 vaccine or a placebo. The V and J genes are TRBV6-5 and TRBJ2-7; D may be TRBD2 (5 bases). The CDR3 is CASRSRPAGYEQYF. The CDR3 DNA is TGTGCCAGCAGATCCCGCCCCGCGGGCTACGAGCAGTACTTC.